In its sample, the clone carrying this TCR beta chain was seen a few times. Its target is not known. This entry comes from a study of beta chain features in type 1 diabetes. Overall study results and limits: Researchers reported that naive, central memory and Treg TCRB repertoires appeared more similar in patients than in healthy donors. Shortening that was moderate but significant affected the TCRB CDR3s of Type 1 diabetes patients in all four CD4+ subsets. Using cDNA template may skew counts toward highly expressing activated cells.

This CDR3 spans 14 amino acids. The ends were cut back, 6 bases at V and 4 bases at J, with 16 bases in the middle. Germline lookup yields CDR1 SGHRS and CDR2 YFSETQ. The whole isolated RNA underwent reverse transcription, so sequencing captured expressed TCRB transcripts. The method was immunoSEQ multiplex PCR; TCRdb's version includes in-frame clones alone and lacks a portion of them. The sample holds some 99,000 clones; about two fifths are singletons and the top ten take approximately 0.065%. This chain uses TRBV5-1 with TRBJ1-1; D perhaps matches TRBD1 (6 bases). Source material: stem cell memory CD4+ T cells from blood. The clonotype originates from a woman between 18 and 29 years old in good health. The CDR3 reads CASTLRTAGTEAFF. CDR3 DNA sequence: TGCGCCAGCACTCTTAGGACAGCCGGCACTGAAGCTTTCTTT.